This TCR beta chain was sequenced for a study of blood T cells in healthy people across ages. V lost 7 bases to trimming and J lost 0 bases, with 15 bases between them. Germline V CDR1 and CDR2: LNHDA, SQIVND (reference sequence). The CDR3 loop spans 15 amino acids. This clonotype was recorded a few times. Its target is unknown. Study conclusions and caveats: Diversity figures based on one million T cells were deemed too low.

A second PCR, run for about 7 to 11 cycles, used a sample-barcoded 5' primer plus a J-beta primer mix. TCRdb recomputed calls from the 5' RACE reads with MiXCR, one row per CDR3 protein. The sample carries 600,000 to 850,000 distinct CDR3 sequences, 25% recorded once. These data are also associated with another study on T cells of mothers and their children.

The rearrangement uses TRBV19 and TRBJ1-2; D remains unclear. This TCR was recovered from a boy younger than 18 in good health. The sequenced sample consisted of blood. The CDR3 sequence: CASTDAGPPNYGYTF. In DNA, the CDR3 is TGTGCCAGTACCGACGCTGGGCCCCCTAACTATGGCTACACCTTC.